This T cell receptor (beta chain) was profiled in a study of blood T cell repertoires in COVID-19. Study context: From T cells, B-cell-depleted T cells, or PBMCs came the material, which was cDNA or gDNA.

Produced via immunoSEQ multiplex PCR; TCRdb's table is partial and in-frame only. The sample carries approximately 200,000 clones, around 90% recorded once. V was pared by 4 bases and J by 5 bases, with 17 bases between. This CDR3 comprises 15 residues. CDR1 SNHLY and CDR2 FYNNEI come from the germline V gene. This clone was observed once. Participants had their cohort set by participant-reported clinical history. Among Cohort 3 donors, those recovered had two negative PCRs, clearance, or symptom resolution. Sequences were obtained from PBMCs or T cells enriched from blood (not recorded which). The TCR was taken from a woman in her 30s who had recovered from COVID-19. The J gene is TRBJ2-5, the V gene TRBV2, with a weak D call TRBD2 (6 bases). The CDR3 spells CASSASASVRETQYF. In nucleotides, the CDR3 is TGTGCCAGCAGTGCTTCGGCTAGCGTACGGGAGACCCAGTACTTC.